This T cell receptor (beta chain) comes out of a study of OX40 agonist ivuxolimab in advanced cancers. Context from the whole study: Ivuxolimab, which targeted the costimulatory receptor OX40 (CD134), was an agonistic, fully human IgG2 monoclonal antibody. The paper describes the monotherapy dose-escalation part (N = 52 patients) of the phase I trial of ivuxolimab. Partial responses occurred in three dose-escalation patients, of whom one had hepatocellular carcinoma and two had cutaneous melanoma. Among the roughly 50 dose-escalation patients, approximately 20 had hepatocellular carcinoma, roughly 15 melanoma, 9 renal cell carcinoma and 9 head and neck cancer. The purpose of peripheral TCRbeta sequencing was to test whether ivuxolimab changed TCR sequence diversity and led to clonal T-cell expansion. The dose-escalation cohort was about 86% male with a mean age of roughly 60 years, ranging from roughly 23 to 85. Prior anti-PD-1, anti-PD-L1 or anti-CTLA-4 therapy was permitted, and about two fifths of dose-escalation patients had received checkpoint inhibitors. Intravenous ivuxolimab was administered to patients every 2 weeks at six dose levels: 0.01, 0.1, 0.3, 1.5, 3 and 10 mg/kg.

For sequencing of the TCRbeta CDR3 region, genomic DNA was extracted from the sorted cells. The immunoSEQ Assay was used to sequence the TCRbeta CDR3 regions. TCRdb retrieved this table from immuneACCESS and kept in-frame rearrangements only. Not all clones are present; in checked studies, unresolved V genes account for under half, and no reason is known for the remainder. This sample lists around 74,000 clones; around 86% were detected once. The top ten constitute 0.5% to 0.8% of the sample. About this clone itself: The antigen it binds to is not known. The sample holds no much larger clone one base away, and base qualities are not on file.

The trial excluded patients who had a history of autoimmune disease or who were on systemic immunosuppression. Peripheral blood for TCR sequencing was collected from all dose cohorts at baseline, on cycle 4 day 1, and on cycle 7 day 1. Samples came from an open-label, multicenter, first-in-human phase I dose-escalation trial of ivuxolimab. Adults with locally advanced or metastatic melanoma, renal cell carcinoma, hepatocellular carcinoma or head and neck squamous cell carcinoma were enrolled in the trial. CD4+ and CD8+ T cells were sorted separately from peripheral blood before TCR sequencing. Broader findings and caveats from the paper: At doses of 0.1 to 3.0 mg/kg, clonal expansion of both CD4+ and CD8+ T cells in blood was seen between baseline and week 6. In the 0.1-3.0 mg/kg groups, partial responders were among the patients with the lowest normalized peripheral clonal expansion, particularly in CD8+ T cells. Low levels of normalized T-cell clonal expansion were also seen in some patients who did not respond. The antigen specificity of the peripheral T cells that underwent clonal expansion was not determined. After ivuxolimab, more expanded clones were found on average in CD8+ T cells than in CD4+ T cells.

V trim: 3 bases; J trim: 6 bases; unmatched bases: 7. The germline V gene yields MNHNS for CDR1 and SASEGT for CDR2. There are 15 amino acids in the CDR3, from cysteine to phenylalanine inclusive. Only the CDR3 portion is preserved as DNA: 45 bases, with reading frame beginning at the first base. The chain links TRBV6-1 with TRBJ1-5, and TRBD1 matches 8 of the central bases. The receptor was isolated from an adult with an advanced solid tumor such as melanoma, head and neck, liver or kidney cancer. The material was CD4+ or CD8+ T cells sorted from blood, obtained in a trial of the OX40 agonist ivuxolimab. The DNA sequence is as follows: TGTGCCAGCAGTGAGACGCAGGGGGCTCGTCAGCCCCAGCATTTT. Its product reads: CASSETQGARQPQHF.